A single sample is the source of the 23 T cell receptor beta chains below, sequenced in a study of CD8 T cells in Susac syndrome. Random hexamers primed reverse transcription of about 0.5 to 1 ug RNA. From the immunoSEQ multiplex PCR reads, TCRdb called clonotypes with MiXCR, one entry per CDR3 protein. The sample has around 50,000 distinct CDR3 sequences; about 91% are singletons. Sequenced input: CD8+ T cells from PBMCs. The receptors here all came from a human donor in good health.

V usage is TRBV19 and J usage is TRBJ2-7, with TRBD1 matching 11 bases. CDR3 size: 12 residues. Germline loops: CDR1 LNHDA, CDR2 SQIVND (reference sequence). V lost 8 bases to trimming and J lost 3 bases; unmatched junction nucleotides: 0. The CDR3 DNA reads TGTGCCAGTGGGACAGGGGGCTACGAGCAGTACTTC. It encodes CASGTGGYEQYF.

This chain links TRBV19 with TRBJ2-7, with TRBD1 as a possible D gene (6 bases). This CDR3 has 13 amino acids. Germline loops: CDR1 LNHDA, CDR2 SQIVND (reference sequence). Trimming took 5 bases from V and 4 from J, leaving 12 bases between them. CDR3 bases: TGTGCCAGTAGTGGCCGGACAGCGTACGAGCAGTACTTC. Its protein is CASSGRTAYEQYF.

The chain is built from TRBV11-2 and TRBJ2-7; D not certain. This CDR3 has 12 amino acids. Germline loops: CDR1 SGHAT, CDR2 FQNNGV. V was shortened by 5 bases and J by 4 bases, with 9 bases between the two germline ends. The DNA for the CDR3 is TGTGCCAGCAGCCTCAACTTTTACGAGCAGTACTTC. This encodes CASSLNFYEQYF.

The chain's CDR3 is CASSKTGLRETQYF. The CDR3 DNA is TGTGCCAGCAGTAAGACAGGCTTGCGCGAGACCCAGTACTTC. The V and J genes are TRBV12-3 or TRBV12-4 and TRBJ2-5; TRBD1 is a possible D gene (6 bases). The CDR3 is 14 residues long. V gave up 5 bases and J gave up 5 bases, with 15 bases separating them.

The CDR3 is CASSYWTGEETQYF. The CDR3 DNA reads TGTGCCAGCAGCTATTGGACAGGGGAAGAGACCCAGTACTTC. The chain combines TRBV11-2 with TRBJ2-5; 9 positions agree with TRBD1. Per the germline V gene, CDR1 is SGHAT and CDR2 is FQNNGV. The CDR3 is 14 amino acids. Trimming removed 4 bases from V and 3 bases from J; junction bases left unmatched: 3.

The chain recombines TRBV7-9 with TRBJ1-2, with D possibly TRBD1 on 6 matching bases. CDR1 and CDR2 from the germline V gene are SEHNR and FQNEAQ (reference sequence). V dropped 4 bases and J dropped 4 bases, with 16 bases sitting between them. The CDR3 is made up of 15 amino acids. This CDR3 reads CASSSSGDGSYGYTF. CDR3 DNA sequence: TGTGCCAGCAGCTCGTCAGGGGACGGGAGCTATGGCTACACCTTC.

The rearrangement links TRBV4-3 to TRBJ1-1; tentative D call: TRBD1 (6 bases). Germline lookup yields CDR1 LGHNA and CDR2 YSLEER. V was cut by 1 base and J by 1 base, with 13 bases left in between. The CDR3 consists of 16 residues. The CDR3 bases are TGCGCCAGCAGCCAAGGCATTGGGACACCGAACACTGAAGCTTTCTTT. Protein sequence: CASSQGIGTPNTEAFF.

This clonotype was counted between two and nine times. The rearrangement joins TRBV12-5 to TRBJ2-3; no reliable D call. V was cut by 6 bases and J by 2 bases, with 21 bases left in between. Germline CDR1 reads LGHNT; CDR2 reads FRNRAP. CDR3 size: 17 residues. CDR3 nucleotide sequence: TGTGCTAGTGGCTCCTCTCGGAGACCGCGATTCACAGATACGCAGTATTTT. This gives the protein CASGSSRRPRFTDTQYF. Together with reference TRBV12-5 and TRBJ2-3, the CDR3 gives the full variable domain: DARVTQTPRHKVTEMGQEVTMRCQPILGHNTVFWYRQTMMQGLELLAYFRNRAPLDDSGMPKDRFSAEMPDATLATLKIQPSEPRDSAVYFCASGSSRRPRFTDTQYFGPGTRLTVL.

The rearrangement links TRBV2 to TRBJ2-1; 11 bases map to TRBD2. The CDR3 consists of 14 residues. The germline V gene has CDR1 SNHLY and CDR2 FYNNEI. V lost 4 bases to trimming and J lost 6 bases; unmatched junction nucleotides: 2. The chain's CDR3 is CASSASGRSNEQFF. CDR3 nucleotide sequence: TGTGCCAGCAGTGCTAGCGGGAGGAGCAATGAGCAGTTCTTC.

The genes are TRBV21-1 and TRBJ2-7; TRBD1 is taken as the D call from the table, unchecked against the DNA. TRBV21-1 is annotated as a pseudogene. This CDR3 has 14 residues. CDR3 coding DNA: TGTGCCAGCAGCAAAGCTACAGGGAGGTACGAGCAGTACTTC. Translating it yields CASSKATGRYEQYF.

The chain uses TRBV2 and TRBJ2-7; either TRBD1 or TRBD2 may fit D (5 bases each). The CDR3 has 18 residues. Trimming pared 8 bases from V and 0 bases from J, leaving 26 bases between. In germline, CDR1 is SNHLY, CDR2 FYNNEI. CDR3 loop: CASVERRDLAGSSYEQYF. CDR3 nucleotides: TGTGCCAGCGTCGAACGTAGGGACCTAGCTGGAAGCTCCTACGAGCAGTACTTC. Full variable domain (rest looked up from reference TRBV2 and TRBJ2-7): EPEVTQTPSHQVTQMGQEVILRCVPISNHLYFYWYRQILGQKVEFLVSFYNNEISEKSEIFDDQFSVERPDGSNFTLKIRSTKLEDSAMYFCASVERRDLAGSSYEQYFGPGTRLTVT.

The genes are TRBV6-2 or TRBV6-3 and TRBJ1-1; 7 positions match TRBD1. The ends lost 7 bases at V and 5 bases at J; junction bases unmatched: 13. This CDR3 contains 15 residues. The germline V gene encodes CDR1 MNHEY and CDR2 SVGEGT. Here the CDR3 reads CASTTLDRVGTEAFF. CDR3 sequence (DNA): TGTGCCAGCACTACCCTCGACAGGGTAGGGACTGAAGCTTTCTTT.

This chain links TRBV28 with TRBJ1-1; TRBD1 might be the D (5 bases). The CDR3 is made up of 14 amino acids. Germline V gives CDR1 MDHEN, CDR2 SYDVKM. With 2 bases removed from V and 6 bases from J, the gap between germline ends came to 13 bases. CDR3 region: CASSLGGGSPEAFF. The CDR3 DNA is TGTGCCAGCAGTTTAGGTGGGGGATCCCCTGAAGCTTTCTTT.

The chain recombines TRBV2 with TRBJ2-2; D call uncertain. CDR3 length: 14 residues. Trimming took off 3 bases at V and 6 bases at J, with 11 bases between the two ends. Germline lookup yields CDR1 SNHLY and CDR2 FYNNEI. As DNA, the CDR3 is TGTGCCAGCAGTGACGAGACACCGGCCGGGGAGCTGTTTTTT. This encodes CASSDETPAGELFF.

This clonotype appeared a single time. The chain is built from TRBV9 and TRBJ1-2; no definite D call. This CDR3 spans 14 amino acids. The V gene lost 2 bases and the J gene lost 0 bases, with 8 bases spanning the gap. Germline values: CDR1 SGDLS, CDR2 YYNGEE. The CDR3 region is CASSVGTSNYGYTF. DNA for the CDR3: TGTGCCAGCAGCGTCGGCACCTCTAACTATGGCTACACCTTC.

This rearrangement joins TRBV19 to TRBJ2-1; tentative D call: TRBD2 (7 bases). The CDR3 is 14 amino acids. V was trimmed by 2 bases and J by 7 bases, leaving 12 bases between them. Looked up from germline, CDR1 is LNHDA and CDR2 is SQIVND (reference sequence). The CDR3 loop reads CASSISGRGNEQFF. The CDR3, as DNA: TGTGCCAGTAGTATATCGGGGAGGGGGAATGAGCAGTTCTTC.

This clonotype was recorded only once. The CDR3 sequence: CASSQTLSGTESYEQYF. The CDR3 bases are TGTGCCAGCAGCCAAACCCTAAGTGGGACAGAATCTTACGAGCAGTACTTC. J is TRBJ2-7 and V is TRBV3-1; 7 positions agree with TRBD1. Trimming removed 2 bases from V and 4 bases from J; junction bases left unmatched: 14. The CDR3 is made up of 17 amino acids. Germline V gene lookup returns CDR1 LGHDT and CDR2 YNNKEL (reference sequence).

The rearrangement links TRBV7-9 to TRBJ2-3; TRBD2 agrees at 8 bases. The CDR3 is made up of 18 amino acids. V lost 3 bases and J lost 4; bases outside the gene matches: 15. Germline CDR1 SEHNR, CDR2 FQNEAQ (reference sequence). The CDR3 bases are TGTGCCAGCAGCTTGGGGGGGGTAGCGGGAACGGTCGCAGATACGCAGTATTTT. It is translated as CASSLGGVAGTVADTQYF.

This clonotype was recorded only once. The chain employs TRBV14 and TRBJ2-7, with 7 bases identical to TRBD2. The CDR3 is 14 residues long. Germline V gene sequence: CDR1 SGHDN, CDR2 FVKESK. The trim removed 4 bases at V and 3 bases at J, leaving 6 bases unmatched. CDR3 DNA: TGTGCCAGCAGCCGCGGGAGCGGGGACTACGAGCAGTACTTC. Translation: CASSRGSGDYEQYF.

The chain recombines TRBV7-9 with TRBJ2-5; a possible D gene is TRBD1 (6 bases). Germline loops: CDR1 SEHNR, CDR2 FQNEAQ (reference sequence). The ends were cut back, 5 bases at V and 5 bases at J, with 15 bases in the middle. The CDR3 covers 14 residues. DNA of the CDR3: TGTGCCAGCAGCACCAGTCAGGGGAGTGAGACCCAGTACTTC. Translated, it gives CASSTSQGSETQYF.

The chain carries TRBV27 and TRBJ2-3, with D hard to call. Trimming stripped 1 base from V and 0 bases from J, with 8 bases between. The CDR3 extends over 15 amino acids. Per germline, CDR1 MNHEY and CDR2 SMNVEV (reference sequence). CDR3 coding DNA: TGTGCCAGCAGTTTATTTTTATCTAGCACAGATACGCAGTATTTT. It specifies CASSLFLSSTDTQYF.

The chain couples TRBV20-1 to TRBJ1-1; the D is unclear. This CDR3 has 14 amino acids. V was trimmed by 3 bases and J by 3 bases, leaving 14 bases between them. Per the germline V gene, CDR1 is DFQATT and CDR2 is SNEGSKA (reference sequence). The CDR3 region has the DNA TGCAGTGCTAGGGGTCCGAACGGAGACACTGAAGCTTTCTTT. This codes for CSARGPNGDTEAFF.

The chain combines TRBV6-1 with TRBJ1-1, with D unclear. The length of the CDR3 is 14 residues. The ends were cut back, 3 bases at V and 0 bases at J, with 8 bases in the middle. From germline, CDR1 is MNHNS and CDR2 SASEGT. CDR3 residues: CASSERTVNTEAFF. CDR3 bases: TGTGCCAGCAGTGAGAGGACGGTGAACACTGAAGCTTTCTTT.